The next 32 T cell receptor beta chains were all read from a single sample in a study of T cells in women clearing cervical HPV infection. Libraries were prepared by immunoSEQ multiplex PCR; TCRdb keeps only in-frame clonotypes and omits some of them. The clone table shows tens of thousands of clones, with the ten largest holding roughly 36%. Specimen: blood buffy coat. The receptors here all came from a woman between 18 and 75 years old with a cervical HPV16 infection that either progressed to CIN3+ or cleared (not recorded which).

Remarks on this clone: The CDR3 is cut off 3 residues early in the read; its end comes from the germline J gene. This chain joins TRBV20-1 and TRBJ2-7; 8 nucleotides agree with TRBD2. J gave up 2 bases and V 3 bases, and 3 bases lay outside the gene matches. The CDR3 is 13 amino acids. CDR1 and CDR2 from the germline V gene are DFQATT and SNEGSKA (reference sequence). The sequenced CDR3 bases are TGCAGTGCTAGCGGCGGGAGGACCTACGAG. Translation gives CSASGGRTYE. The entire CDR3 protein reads CSASGGRTYEQYF.

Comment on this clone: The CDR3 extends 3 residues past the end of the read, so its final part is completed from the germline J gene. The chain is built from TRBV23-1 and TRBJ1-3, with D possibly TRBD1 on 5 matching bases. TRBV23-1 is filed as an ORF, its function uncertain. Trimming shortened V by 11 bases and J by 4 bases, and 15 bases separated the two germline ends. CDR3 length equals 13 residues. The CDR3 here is CAFLGGSGNTIYF. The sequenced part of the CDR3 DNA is TGCGCCTTCCTCGGGGGAAGCGGAAACACC.

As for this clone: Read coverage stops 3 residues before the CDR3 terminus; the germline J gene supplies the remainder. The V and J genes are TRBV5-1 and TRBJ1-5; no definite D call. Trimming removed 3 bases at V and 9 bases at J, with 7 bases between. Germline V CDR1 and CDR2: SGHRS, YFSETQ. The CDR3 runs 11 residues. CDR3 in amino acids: CASSSYPPQHF. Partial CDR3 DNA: TGCGCCAGCAGCTCCTACCCGCCC.

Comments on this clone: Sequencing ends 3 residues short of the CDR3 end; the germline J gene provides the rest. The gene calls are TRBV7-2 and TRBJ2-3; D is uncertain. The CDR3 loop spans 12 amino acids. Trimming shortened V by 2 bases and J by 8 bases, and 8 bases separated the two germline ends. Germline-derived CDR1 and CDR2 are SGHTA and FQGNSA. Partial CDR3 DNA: TGTGCCAGCAGCTTACCCCCCAGTACG. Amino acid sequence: CASSLPPST. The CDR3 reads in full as CASSLPPSTQYF.

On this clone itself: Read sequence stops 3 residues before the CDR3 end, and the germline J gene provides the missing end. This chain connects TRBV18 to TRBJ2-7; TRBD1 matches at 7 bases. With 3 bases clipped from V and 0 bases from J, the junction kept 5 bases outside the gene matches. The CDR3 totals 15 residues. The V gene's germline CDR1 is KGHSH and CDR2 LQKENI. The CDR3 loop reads CASSPTGDSSYEQYF. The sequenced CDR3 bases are TGTGCCAGCTCACCTACAGGGGACAGCTCCTACGAG.

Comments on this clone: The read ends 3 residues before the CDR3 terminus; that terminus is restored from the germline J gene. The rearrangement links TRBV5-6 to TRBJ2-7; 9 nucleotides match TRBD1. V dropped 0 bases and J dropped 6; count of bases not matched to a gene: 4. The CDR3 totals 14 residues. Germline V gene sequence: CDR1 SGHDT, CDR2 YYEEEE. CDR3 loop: CASSLVGTGREQYF. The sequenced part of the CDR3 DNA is TGTGCCAGCAGCTTGGTCGGGACAGGGCGCGAG. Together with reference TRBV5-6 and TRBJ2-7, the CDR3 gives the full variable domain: DAGVTQSPTHLIKTRGQQVTLRCSPKSGHDTVSWYQQALGQGPQFIFQYYEEEERQRGNFPDRFSGHQFPNYSSELNVNALLLGDSALYLCASSLVGTGREQYFGPGTRLTVT.

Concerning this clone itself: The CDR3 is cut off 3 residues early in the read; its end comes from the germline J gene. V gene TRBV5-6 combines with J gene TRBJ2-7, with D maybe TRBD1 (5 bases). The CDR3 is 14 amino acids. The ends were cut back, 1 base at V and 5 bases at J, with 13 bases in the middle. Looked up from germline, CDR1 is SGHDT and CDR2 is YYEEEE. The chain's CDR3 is CASSLNRLVHEQYF. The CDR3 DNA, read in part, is TGTGCCAGCAGCTTGAACAGGCTCGTCCACGAG.

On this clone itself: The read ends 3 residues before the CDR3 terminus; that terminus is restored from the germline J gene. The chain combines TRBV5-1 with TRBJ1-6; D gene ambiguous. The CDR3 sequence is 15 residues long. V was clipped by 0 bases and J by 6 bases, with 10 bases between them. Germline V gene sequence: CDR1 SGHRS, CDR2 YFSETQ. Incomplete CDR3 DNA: TGCGCCAGCAGCTTGGACAGCCCAATTAATTCACCC. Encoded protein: CASSLDSPINSP. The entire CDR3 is CASSLDSPINSPLHF.

The CDR3 DNA, read in part, is TGTGCCAGTATTCCCGGGACAAGGGGGTACAATGAG. Protein sequence: CASIPGTRGYNE. The complete CDR3 sequence is CASIPGTRGYNEQFF. The chain couples TRBV7-8 to TRBJ2-1, with a weak D call TRBD1 (6 bases). The missing CDR3 end, 3 residues past where the read stops, is filled in from the germline J gene. Germline V gene data show CDR1 as SGHVS and CDR2 as FQNEAQ. The CDR3 spans 15 residues. The germline V and J ends were trimmed by 9 bases and 4 bases, with 19 bases remaining between them. The variable domain in full, completed from reference TRBV7-8 and TRBJ2-1, reads GAGVSQSPRYKVAKRGQDVALRCDPISGHVSLFWYQQALGQGPEFLTYFQNEAQLDKSGLPSDRFFAERPEGSVSTLKIQRTQQEDSAVYLCASIPGTRGYNEQFFGPGTRLTVL.

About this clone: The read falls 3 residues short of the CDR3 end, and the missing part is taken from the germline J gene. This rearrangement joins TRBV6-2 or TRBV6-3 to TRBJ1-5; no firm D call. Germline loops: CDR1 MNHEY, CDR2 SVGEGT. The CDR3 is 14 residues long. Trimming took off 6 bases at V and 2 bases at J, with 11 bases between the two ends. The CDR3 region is CASRRDTRNQPQHF. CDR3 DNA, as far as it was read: TGTGCCAGCAGACGAGACACACGCAATCAGCCC.

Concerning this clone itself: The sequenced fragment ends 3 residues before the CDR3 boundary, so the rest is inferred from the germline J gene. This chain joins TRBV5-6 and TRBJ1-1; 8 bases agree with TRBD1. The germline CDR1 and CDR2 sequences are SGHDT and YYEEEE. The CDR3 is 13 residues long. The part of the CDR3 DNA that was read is TGTGCCAGCAGCCCTGGACAGGGAGTAAGG. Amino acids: CASSPGQGVR. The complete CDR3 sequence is CASSPGQGVRAFF.

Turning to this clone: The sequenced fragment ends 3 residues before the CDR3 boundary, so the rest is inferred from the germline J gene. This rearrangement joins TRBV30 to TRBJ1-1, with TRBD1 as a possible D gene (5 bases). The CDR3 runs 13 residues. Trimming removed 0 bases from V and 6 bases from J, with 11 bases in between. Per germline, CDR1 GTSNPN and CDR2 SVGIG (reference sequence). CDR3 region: CAWSVRWDSEAFF. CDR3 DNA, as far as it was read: TGTGCCTGGAGTGTACGATGGGACTCTGAA. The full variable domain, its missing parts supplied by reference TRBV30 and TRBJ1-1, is SQTIHQWPATLVQPVGSPLSLECTVEGTSNPNLYWYRQAAGRGLQLLFYSVGIGQISSEVPQNLSASRPQDRQFILSSKKLLLSDSGFYLCAWSVRWDSEAFFGQGTRLTVV.

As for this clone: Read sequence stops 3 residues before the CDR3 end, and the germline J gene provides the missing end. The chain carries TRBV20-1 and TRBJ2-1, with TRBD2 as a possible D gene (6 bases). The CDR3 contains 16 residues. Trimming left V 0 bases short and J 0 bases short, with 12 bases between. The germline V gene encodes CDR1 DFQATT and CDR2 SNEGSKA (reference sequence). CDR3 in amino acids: CSARDLGGASYNEQFF. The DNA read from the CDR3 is TGCAGTGCTAGAGATCTGGGGGGAGCCTCCTACAATGAG.

The covered CDR3 bases are TGTGCCAGCAGTCCTAGCGTGGGAAGCGAG. As protein: CASSPSVGSE. The entire CDR3 protein is CASSPSVGSEQYF. J is TRBJ2-7 and V is TRBV12-3 or TRBV12-4, with D possibly being TRBD2 (6 bases). With the read ending 3 residues before the CDR3 end, the germline J gene is used to fill in that end. The CDR3 is 13 amino acids. V was shortened by 5 bases and J by 6 bases, with 14 bases between the two germline ends.

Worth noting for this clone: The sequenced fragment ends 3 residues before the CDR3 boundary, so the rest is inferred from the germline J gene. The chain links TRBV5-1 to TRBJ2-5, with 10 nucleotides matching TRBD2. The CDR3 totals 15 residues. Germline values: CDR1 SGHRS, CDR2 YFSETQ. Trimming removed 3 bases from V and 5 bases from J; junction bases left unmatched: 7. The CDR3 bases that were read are TGCGCCAGCAGCTCGCGAGCGGGAGGGCCGGAGACC. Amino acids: CASSSRAGGPET. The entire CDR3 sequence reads CASSSRAGGPETQYF. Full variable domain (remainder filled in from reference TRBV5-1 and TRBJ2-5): KAGVTQTPRYLIKTRGQQVTLSCSPISGHRSVSWYQQTPGQGLQFLFEYFSETQRNKGNFPGRFSGRQFSNSRSEMNVSTLELGDSALYLCASSSRAGGPETQYFGPGTRLLVL.

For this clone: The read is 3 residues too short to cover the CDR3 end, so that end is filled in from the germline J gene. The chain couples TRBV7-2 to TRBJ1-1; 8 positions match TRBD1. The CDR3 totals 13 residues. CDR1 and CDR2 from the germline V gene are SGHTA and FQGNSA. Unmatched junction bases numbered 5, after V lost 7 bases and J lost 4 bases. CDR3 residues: CASNRGSLTEAFF. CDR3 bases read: TGTGCCAGCAACAGGGGGAGCCTCACTGAA.

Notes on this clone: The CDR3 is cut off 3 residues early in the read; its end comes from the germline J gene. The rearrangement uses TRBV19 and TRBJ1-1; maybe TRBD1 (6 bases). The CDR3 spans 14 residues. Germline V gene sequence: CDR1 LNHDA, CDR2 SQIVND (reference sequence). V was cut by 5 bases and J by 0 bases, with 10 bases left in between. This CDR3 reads CASSAQGLNTEAFF. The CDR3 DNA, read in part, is TGTGCCAGTAGTGCACAGGGTTTGAACACTGAA.

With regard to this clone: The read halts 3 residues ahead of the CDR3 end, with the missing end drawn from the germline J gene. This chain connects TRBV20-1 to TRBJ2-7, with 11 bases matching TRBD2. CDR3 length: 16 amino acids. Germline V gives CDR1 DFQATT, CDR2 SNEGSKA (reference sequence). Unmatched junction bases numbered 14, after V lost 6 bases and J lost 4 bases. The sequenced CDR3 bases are TGCAGTGCCACGAGAGGGCCTAGCGGGGGGCTATACGAG. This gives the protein CSATRGPSGGLYE. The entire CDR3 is CSATRGPSGGLYEQYF.

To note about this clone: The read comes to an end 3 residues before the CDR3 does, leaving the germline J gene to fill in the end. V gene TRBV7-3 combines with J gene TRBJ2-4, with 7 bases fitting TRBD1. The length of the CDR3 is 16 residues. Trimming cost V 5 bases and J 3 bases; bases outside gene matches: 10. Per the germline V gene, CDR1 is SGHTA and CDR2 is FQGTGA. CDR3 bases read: TGTGCCAGCAGCCTCGACAGGGAAAGCGGCAAAAACATT. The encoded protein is CASSLDRESGKNI. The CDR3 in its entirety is CASSLDRESGKNIQYF. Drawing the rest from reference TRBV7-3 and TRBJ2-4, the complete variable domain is GAGVSQTPSNKVTEKGKYVELRCDPISGHTALYWYRQSLGQGPEFLIYFQGTGAADDSGLPNDRFFAVRPEGSVSTLKIQRTERGDSAVYLCASSLDRESGKNIQYFGAGTRLSVL.

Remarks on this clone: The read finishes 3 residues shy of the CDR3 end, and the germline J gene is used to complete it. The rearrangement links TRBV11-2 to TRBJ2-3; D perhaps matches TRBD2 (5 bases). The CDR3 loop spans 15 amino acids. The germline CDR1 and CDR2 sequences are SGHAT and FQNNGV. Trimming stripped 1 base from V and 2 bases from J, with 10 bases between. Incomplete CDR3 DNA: TGTGCCAGCAGCTTAGTTGTAGGACTCACAGATACG. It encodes CASSLVVGLTDT. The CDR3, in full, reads CASSLVVGLTDTQYF.

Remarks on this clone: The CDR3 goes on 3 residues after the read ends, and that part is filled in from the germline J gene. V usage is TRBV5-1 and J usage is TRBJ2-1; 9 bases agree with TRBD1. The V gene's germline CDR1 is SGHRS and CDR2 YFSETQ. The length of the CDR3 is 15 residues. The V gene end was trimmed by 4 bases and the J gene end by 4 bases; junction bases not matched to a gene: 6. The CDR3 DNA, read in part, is TGCGCCAGCAGCATCGGACAGGGGAGTTACAATGAG. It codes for CASSIGQGSYNE. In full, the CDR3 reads CASSIGQGSYNEQFF.

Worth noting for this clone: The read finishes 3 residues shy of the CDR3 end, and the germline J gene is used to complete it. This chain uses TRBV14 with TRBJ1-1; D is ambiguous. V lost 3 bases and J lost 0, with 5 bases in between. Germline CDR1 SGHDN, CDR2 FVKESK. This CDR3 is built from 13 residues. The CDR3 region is CASSHHLNTEAFF. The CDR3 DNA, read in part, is TGTGCCAGCAGCCACCATTTGAACACTGAA.

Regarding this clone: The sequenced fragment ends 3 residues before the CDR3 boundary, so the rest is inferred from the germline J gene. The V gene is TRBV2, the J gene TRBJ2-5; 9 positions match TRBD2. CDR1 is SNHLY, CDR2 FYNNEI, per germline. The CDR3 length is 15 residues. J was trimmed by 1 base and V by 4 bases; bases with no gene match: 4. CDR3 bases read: TGTGCCAGCAGTGTGCTAGCGGGACTCCAAGAGACC. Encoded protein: CASSVLAGLQET. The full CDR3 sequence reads CASSVLAGLQETQYF.

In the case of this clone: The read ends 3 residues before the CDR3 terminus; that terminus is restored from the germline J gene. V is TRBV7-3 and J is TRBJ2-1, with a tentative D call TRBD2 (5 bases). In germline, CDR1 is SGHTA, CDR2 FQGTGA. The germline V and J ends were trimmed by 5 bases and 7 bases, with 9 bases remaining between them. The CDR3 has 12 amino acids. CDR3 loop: CASSPTGNEQFF. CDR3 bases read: TGTGCCAGCAGCCCGACGGGGAATGAG.

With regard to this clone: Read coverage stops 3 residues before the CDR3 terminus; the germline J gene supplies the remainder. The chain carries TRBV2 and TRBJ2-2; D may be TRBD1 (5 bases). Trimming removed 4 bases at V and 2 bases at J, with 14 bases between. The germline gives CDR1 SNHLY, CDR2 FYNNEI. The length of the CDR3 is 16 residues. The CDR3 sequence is CASSAFQTVNTGELFF. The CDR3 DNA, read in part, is TGTGCCAGCAGTGCCTTCCAGACAGTTAACACCGGGGAG.

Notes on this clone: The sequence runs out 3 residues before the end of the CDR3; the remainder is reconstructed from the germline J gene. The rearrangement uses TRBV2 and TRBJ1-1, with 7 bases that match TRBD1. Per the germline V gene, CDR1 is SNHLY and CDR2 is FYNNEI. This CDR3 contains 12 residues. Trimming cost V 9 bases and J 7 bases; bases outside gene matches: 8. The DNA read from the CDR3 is TGTGCCAGAACAGGGGATGGGGGTGAA. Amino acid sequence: CARTGDGGE. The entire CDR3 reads CARTGDGGEAFF.

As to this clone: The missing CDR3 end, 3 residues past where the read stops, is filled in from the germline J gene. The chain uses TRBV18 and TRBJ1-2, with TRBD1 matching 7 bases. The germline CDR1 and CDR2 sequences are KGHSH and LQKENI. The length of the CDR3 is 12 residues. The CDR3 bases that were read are TGTGCCAGCTCCCGACAGGGCTACGAC. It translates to CASSRQGYD. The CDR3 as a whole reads CASSRQGYDYTF.

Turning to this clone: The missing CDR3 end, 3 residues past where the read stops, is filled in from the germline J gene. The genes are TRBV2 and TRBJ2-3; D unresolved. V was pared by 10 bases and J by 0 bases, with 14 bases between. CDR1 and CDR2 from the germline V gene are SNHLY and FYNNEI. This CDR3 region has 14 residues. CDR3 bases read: TGTGCCACTCTAGACGAACTAAGCACAGATACG. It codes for CATLDELSTDT. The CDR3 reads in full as CATLDELSTDTQYF.

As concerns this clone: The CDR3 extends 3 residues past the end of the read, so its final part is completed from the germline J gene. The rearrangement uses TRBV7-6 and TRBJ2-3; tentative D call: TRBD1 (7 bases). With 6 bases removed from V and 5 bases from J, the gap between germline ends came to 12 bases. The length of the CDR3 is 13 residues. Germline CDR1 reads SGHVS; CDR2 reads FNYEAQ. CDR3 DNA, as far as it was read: TGTGCCAGCAGGGAGGGGGCGGGAGATACG. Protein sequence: CASREGAGDT. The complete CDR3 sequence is CASREGAGDTQYF.

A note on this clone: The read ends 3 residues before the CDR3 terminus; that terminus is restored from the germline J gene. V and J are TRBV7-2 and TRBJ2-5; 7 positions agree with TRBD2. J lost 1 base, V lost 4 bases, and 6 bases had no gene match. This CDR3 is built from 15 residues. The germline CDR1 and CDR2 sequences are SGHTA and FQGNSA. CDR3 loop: CASSWASGGQETQYF. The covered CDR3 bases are TGTGCCAGCAGCTGGGCTAGCGGAGGCCAAGAGACC.

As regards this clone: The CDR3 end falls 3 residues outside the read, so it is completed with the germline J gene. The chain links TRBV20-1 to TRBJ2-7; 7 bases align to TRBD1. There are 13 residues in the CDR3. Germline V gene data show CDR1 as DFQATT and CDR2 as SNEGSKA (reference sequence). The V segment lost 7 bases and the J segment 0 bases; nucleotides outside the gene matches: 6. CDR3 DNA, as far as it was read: TGCAGTGTCTCCGGGACAGCCTCCTACGAG. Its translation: CSVSGTASYE. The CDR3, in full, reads CSVSGTASYEQYF.

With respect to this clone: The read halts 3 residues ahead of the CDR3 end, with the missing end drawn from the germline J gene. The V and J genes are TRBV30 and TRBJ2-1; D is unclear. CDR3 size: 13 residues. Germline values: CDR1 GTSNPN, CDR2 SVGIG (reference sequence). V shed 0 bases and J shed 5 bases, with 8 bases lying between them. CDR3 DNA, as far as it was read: TGTGCCTGGAGTGTACGTACGGACAATGAG. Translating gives CAWSVRTDNE. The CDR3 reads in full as CAWSVRTDNEQFF.